One sample yielded the 5 T cell receptor beta chains listed below, sequenced in a study of T cell repertoires in cytomegalovirus infection (dated by TCRdb to about 2019). The reads were generated on an Illumina HiSeq 1500. Clones were called with MiXCR by TCRdb after fastp trimmed the public reads at Q25, and only in-frame beta chains were retained. Every CDR3 protein is listed once, alongside the most common genes and DNA of its rows. In this sample the table shows 510,000 or so distinct CDR3 sequences, 26% of which occur a single time. Around 14% of the sample belongs to the ten largest clones. Specimen: PBMCs. These receptors were obtained from a human donor in good health (CMV status not recorded). Some clones in this sample may be carry-over from other donors' samples.

The gene calls are TRBV7-9 and TRBJ2-1; D gene ambiguous. V was cut by 5 bases and J by 8 bases, with 19 bases left in between. There are 15 residues in the CDR3. Germline V CDR1 and CDR2: SEHNR, FQNEAQ (reference sequence). The CDR3 spells CASSRMMPGQDEQFF. CDR3 sequence (DNA): TGTGCCAGCAGCAGAATGATGCCCGGGCAGGATGAGCAGTTCTTC.

This chain connects TRBV20-1 to TRBJ1-2; 8 bases fit TRBD1. The CDR3 contains 15 residues. The germline V gene has CDR1 DFQATT and CDR2 SNEGSKA (reference sequence). Losses at the gene ends were 4 bases for V and 5 bases for J; bases not matched to a gene: 12. CDR3 in DNA: TGCAGTGCTATTGACGGACAGGGAGGGAAGTATGGCTACACCTTC. Translation: CSAIDGQGGKYGYTF.

The rearrangement joins TRBV6-5 to TRBJ1-1, with TRBD1 as a possible D gene (5 bases). This CDR3 spans 16 amino acids. The germline CDR1 and CDR2 sequences are MNHEY and SVGAGI. Trimming took 7 bases from V and 3 from J, leaving 21 bases between them. The CDR3 DNA is TGTGCCAGCAAGACTCTGGGGGGGGGAAGTGACACTGAAGCTTTCTTT. This encodes CASKTLGGGSDTEAFF.

V gene TRBV6-2 or TRBV6-3 combines with J gene TRBJ2-7; TRBD2 matches 8 bases. This CDR3 region has 14 residues. Per the germline V gene, CDR1 is MNHEY and CDR2 is SVGEGT. Trimming took 6 bases from V and 3 from J; bases not matched to a gene: 7. The CDR3 coding sequence is TGTGCCAGCAGGGATAACGGGAGGGTCTACGAGCAGTACGTC. This translates into CASRDNGRVYEQYV.

The CDR3 loop reads CASSSWTGHTDTQYF. The CDR3 bases are TGTGCCAGCAGCTCCTGGACAGGTCACACAGATACGCAGTATTTT. V and J are TRBV11-2 and TRBJ2-3; 7 bases line up with TRBD1. Germline trimming cut 4 bases from V and 2 bases from J; bases unmatched to any gene: 6. Per the germline V gene, CDR1 is SGHAT and CDR2 is FQNNGV. This CDR3 contains 15 residues.